The 7 T cell receptor beta chains presented below share a single source sample, sequenced in a study of cytomegalovirus exposure and HLA in healthy donors. A multiplex PCR was run with 60 Vbeta primers and 13 Jbeta primers. TCRdb keeps only in-frame clones here, not all; method: immunoSEQ multiplex PCR. The table includes 150,000 to 200,000 clones, more than 9.5% detected once. The sequenced sample was PBMCs. Every receptor here comes from a man in his fifties or sixties in good health and CMV-seropositive.

The chain uses TRBV19 and TRBJ1-2, with 10 bases matching TRBD1. Trimming cost V 4 bases and J 4 bases; bases outside gene matches: 6. The CDR3 extends over 15 amino acids. The V gene's germline CDR1 is LNHDA and CDR2 SQIVND (reference sequence). CDR3 sequence reads: CASSTRDRGFYGYTF. CDR3 bases: TGTGCCAGTAGTACCCGGGACAGGGGTTTCTATGGCTACACCTTC. The full variable domain, rest sourced from reference TRBV19 and TRBJ1-2, is DGGITQSPKYLFRKEGQNVTLSCEQNLNHDAMYWYRQDPGQGLRLIYYSQIVNDFQKGDIAEGYSVSREKKESFPLTVTSAQKNPTAFYLCASSTRDRGFYGYTFGSGTRLTVV.

This clone has more than one count but fewer than ten. The chain recombines TRBV6-1 with TRBJ2-7; no firm D call. Germline CDR1 is MNHNS and CDR2 is SASEGT. The CDR3 has 12 amino acids. V was trimmed by 6 bases and J by 3 bases, leaving 9 bases between them. The CDR3 DNA reads TGTGCCAGCAGAACCCTTTACTACGAGCAGTACGTC. Amino acid sequence: CASRTLYYEQYV.

This clone was seen a few times. At one end the junction does not follow the germline gene, possibly because of a read error. This CDR3 is CASRQEALSSYNEQFF. DNA for the CDR3: TGCGCCAGCAGACAAGAAGCGCTAAGCTCCTACAATGAGCAGTTCTTC. This rearrangement joins TRBV4-3 to TRBJ2-1, with D unresolved. Looked up from germline, CDR1 is LGHNA and CDR2 is YSLEER. The CDR3 runs 16 residues.

This clone has just a few counts. The chain is built from TRBV7-6 and TRBJ2-2; 8 bases are shared with TRBD1. This CDR3 spans 17 amino acids. Germline CDR1 is SGHVS and CDR2 is FNYEAQ. J lost 5 bases, V lost 2 bases, and 10 bases had no gene match. CDR3 nucleotide sequence: TGTGCCAGCAGCTTATCGTCTCGGACAGGGATGACCGGGGAGCTGTTTTTT. Translating it yields CASSLSSRTGMTGELFF.

This clone occurred a few times. This rearrangement joins TRBV12-2 to TRBJ1-1. TRBV12-2 is a listed pseudogene. CDR3 length: 15 residues. CDR3 coding DNA: TGTGCAAGTCGCTTAGTCAGGAGGCGACGATATGAAGCTTTCTTT. Translating it yields CASRLVRRRRYEAFF.

There are a few counts of this clone. The chain employs TRBV7-2 and TRBJ2-3; D is unresolved. The CDR3 spans 14 residues. CDR1 is SGHTA, CDR2 FQGNSA, per germline. With 5 bases removed from V and 10 bases from J, the gap between germline ends came to 19 bases. The CDR3 coding sequence is TGTGCCAGCAGCCGTTCACTTTCCACAGAATCGCAGTATTTT. Amino acids: CASSRSLSTESQYF.

This chain connects TRBV6-5 to TRBJ1-1, with D maybe TRBD1 (6 bases). V was cut by 1 base and J by 4 bases, with 13 bases left in between. The CDR3 spans 15 residues. Germline V gene data show CDR1 as MNHEY and CDR2 as SVGAGI. This CDR3 is CASSYYRVGGTEAFF. The CDR3 nucleotides read TGTGCCAGCAGTTACTACAGGGTGGGCGGCACTGAAGCTTTCTTT.